The 27 T cell receptor beta chains given below trace back to one sample, sequenced in a study of blood T cells in healthy people across ages. Primed by a sample-barcoded 5' primer and a J-beta primer mix, a second PCR proceeded for roughly 6 to 12 cycles. TCRdb passed the 5' RACE reads through MiXCR, listing each CDR3 protein once. The data contain 1.5 million to 2 million distinct CDR3 sequences, around half of them seen just once; the ten biggest clones take up around 2.1%. Material for sequencing was blood. These receptors originate from a woman in her thirties or forties in good health.

This clonotype appeared a few times. V usage is TRBV7-6 and J usage is TRBJ2-5, with TRBD2 matching over 12 bases. The J call is in doubt because the DNA end fits TRBJ2-7 better. The CDR3 covers 17 residues. Germline V gene data show CDR1 as SGHVS and CDR2 as FNYEAQ. The DNA of the CDR3 is TGTGCCAGCAGCCGAATCAGAACTAGCGGGGGGAGCTACGAGCAGTACTTC. Protein: CASSRIRTSGGSYEQYF.

The genes are TRBV5-1 and TRBJ1-6, with D tentatively TRBD1 (5 bases). The ends were cut back, 0 bases at V and 5 bases at J, with 18 bases in the middle. Germline-derived CDR1 and CDR2 are SGHRS and YFSETQ. The CDR3 sequence is 18 residues long. The CDR3 region has the DNA TGCGCCAGCAGCTTGGCCGCTGGGGGGACGGTGGATAATTCACCCCTCCACTTT. Translated: CASSLAAGGTVDNSPLHF.

In this sample, this clonotype turned up a few times. The chain has TRBV28 and TRBJ2-3; possibly TRBD2 for D (6 bases). Germline CDR1 reads MDHEN; CDR2 reads SYDVKM. V lost 7 bases and J lost 2, with 19 bases in between. The CDR3 runs to 16 residues. CDR3 protein: CASTLQMGLNTDTQYF. The CDR3 nucleotides are TGTGCCAGCACTCTTCAAATGGGACTCAACACAGATACGCAGTATTTT.

This clonotype showed up just once. The junction and the germline gene differ at one end; a read error may be behind it. This sequence joins TRBV7-9 and TRBJ2-5, with a weak D call TRBD1 (6 bases). CDR3 length: 13 amino acids. The germline V gene has CDR1 SEHNR and CDR2 FQNEAQ (reference sequence). Written as DNA, the CDR3 is TGTGCCGGCAGGCAGGGGTCTCAAGAGACCCAGTACTTC. Translated, it gives CAGRQGSQETQYF.

The gene calls are TRBV7-2 and TRBJ2-3; TRBD2 matches 11 bases. Per germline, CDR1 SGHTA and CDR2 FQGNSA. This CDR3 contains 18 residues. J was trimmed by 1 base and V by 5 bases; bases with no gene match: 11. CDR3 amino acids: CASSPRTFSGGGTDTQYF. The CDR3, as DNA: TGTGCCAGCAGCCCCCGGACGTTTAGCGGGGGGGGCACAGATACGCAGTATTTT.

The J gene is TRBJ1-4, the V gene TRBV28; maybe TRBD1 (5 bases). There are 16 residues in the CDR3. Trimming removed 6 bases from V and 0 bases from J, with 14 bases in between. Per the germline V gene, CDR1 is MDHEN and CDR2 is SYDVKM. The CDR3 loop reads CASSGPREATNEKLFF. The DNA for the CDR3 is TGTGCCAGCAGCGGTCCCAGGGAGGCAACTAATGAAAAACTGTTTTTT.

The rearrangement uses TRBV20-1 and TRBJ2-3; tentative D call: TRBD1 (6 bases). Per germline, CDR1 DFQATT and CDR2 SNEGSKA (reference sequence). The CDR3 runs to 15 residues. Trimming took off 4 bases at V and 1 base at J, with 15 bases between the two ends. Here the CDR3 reads CSAMQGKRGTDTQYF. As DNA, the CDR3 is TGCAGTGCTATGCAGGGGAAGAGAGGCACAGATACGCAGTATTTT.

The J gene is TRBJ2-7, the V gene TRBV4-2, with D perhaps matching TRBD2 (5 bases). The CDR3 sequence is 16 residues long. Germline V gene lookup returns CDR1 LGHNA and CDR2 YNFKEQ. V was pared by 2 bases and J by 2 bases, with 16 bases between. DNA of the CDR3: TGTGCCAGCAGCCAATCAACAAGGACTGAAACCTACGAGCAGTACTTC. Residues: CASSQSTRTETYEQYF.

This clonotype was counted a few times. The V call is TRBV27, the J call TRBJ2-7; 9 nucleotides line up with TRBD1. This CDR3 comprises 17 residues. Per germline, CDR1 MNHEY and CDR2 SMNVEV (reference sequence). V was clipped by 2 bases and J by 3 bases; unmatched bases: 11. CDR3 sequence: CASSLTYQGQGYYEQYF. The CDR3 bases are TGTGCCAGCAGTTTAACATATCAGGGACAGGGATACTACGAGCAGTACTTC.

This clonotype appeared many times. The V gene is TRBV4-1, the J gene TRBJ1-2; D gene ambiguous. Germline V gene sequence: CDR1 MGHRA, CDR2 YSYEKL. The CDR3 contains 13 residues. V shed 1 base and J shed 4 bases, with 7 bases lying between them. This chain's CDR3 is CASSQGGVYGYTF. The DNA of the CDR3 is TGCGCCAGCAGCCAAGGGGGTGTCTATGGCTACACCTTC.

Regarding this clonotype: Sequence at one end of the junction differs from germline and may be a read error. This chain connects TRBV6-5 to TRBJ2-3, with D hard to call. CDR3 length: 13 residues. CDR1 MNHEY and CDR2 SVGAGI come from the germline V gene. The chain's CDR3 is CASRYSRTDTQYF. CDR3 nucleotide sequence: TGTGCCAGCAGGTACTCGAGGACAGATACGCAGTATTTT.

This clonotype was seen a few times. V is TRBV2 and J is TRBJ2-5, with TRBD2 matching 7 bases. The CDR3 extends over 15 amino acids. The V gene's germline CDR1 is SNHLY and CDR2 FYNNEI. V gave up 4 bases and J gave up 3 bases; unmatched junction bases: 8. Here the CDR3 reads CASSGLGRGEETQYF. The DNA for the CDR3 is TGTGCCAGCAGTGGCCTCGGACGGGGGGAAGAGACCCAGTACTTC.

This clonotype was counted only a few times. This chain links TRBV12-3 or TRBV12-4 with TRBJ2-1; 9 bases agree with TRBD1. The CDR3 contains 15 residues. V dropped 5 bases and J dropped 6; count of bases not matched to a gene: 8. The DNA of the CDR3 is TGTGCCAGCAGTGCACAGGGGGCGACTTCCAATGAGCAGTTCTTC. The encoded protein is CASSAQGATSNEQFF.

The chain is built from TRBV6-2 or TRBV6-3 and TRBJ2-1; either TRBD1 or TRBD2 may fit D (5 bases each). V gave up 6 bases and J gave up 7 bases, with 13 bases separating them. Germline loops: CDR1 MNHEY, CDR2 SVGEGT. This CDR3 comprises 13 residues. The chain's CDR3 is CASRPIGENEQFF. The CDR3 nucleotides are TGTGCCAGCAGGCCTATAGGGGAGAATGAGCAGTTCTTC.

A few counts support this clonotype. The chain uses TRBV11-2 and TRBJ2-7, with TRBD2 identical over 8 bases. J lost 2 bases, V lost 1 base, and 4 bases had no gene match. CDR1 and CDR2 from the germline V gene are SGHAT and FQNNGV. There are 15 residues in the CDR3. The CDR3 sequence: CASSLARGGPYEQYF. CDR3 sequence (DNA): TGTGCCAGCAGCTTAGCCCGGGGGGGCCCCTACGAGCAGTACTTC.

The chain uses TRBV9 and TRBJ2-1; the match to TRBD2 covers 11 bases. Germline V gene data show CDR1 as SGDLS and CDR2 as YYNGEE. V lost 3 bases to trimming and J lost 4 bases; unmatched junction nucleotides: 6. This CDR3 contains 16 residues. DNA of the CDR3: TGTGCCAGCAGCGGACTACTAGCGGGGGCTTACAATGAGCAGTTCTTC. As protein: CASSGLLAGAYNEQFF.

The chain carries TRBV28 and TRBJ2-4, with D perhaps TRBD2 (6 bases). The CDR3 has 15 amino acids. V was clipped by 5 bases and J by 13 bases, with 24 bases between them. In germline, CDR1 is MDHEN, CDR2 SYDVKM. CDR3 amino acids: CASSATGTLSRGQYF. In DNA form, the CDR3 reads TGTGCCAGCAGTGCAACCGGGACTCTAAGCCGCGGGCAGTACTTC.

This clonotype was detected only once. V and J are TRBV7-2 and TRBJ2-7; 11 bases are shared with TRBD2. Trimming at V came to 5 bases and at J to 7 bases, leaving 25 bases not matched to a gene. Looked up from germline, CDR1 is SGHTA and CDR2 is FQGNSA. This CDR3 region has 20 residues. This CDR3 is CASSTNIAGGYGMTYNEQYF. The CDR3 DNA is TGTGCCAGCAGCACAAATATAGCGGGGGGGTATGGGATGACCTACAATGAGCAGTACTTC.

This clonotype was detected a few times. J is TRBJ2-7 and V is TRBV6-2 or TRBV6-3; 7 nucleotides match TRBD1. After removal of 2 bases from V and 3 bases from J, the junction contained 10 bases not matched to a gene. The length of the CDR3 is 16 residues. The germline V gene has CDR1 MNHEY and CDR2 SVGEGT. CDR3 residues: CASSYMGTDNGYEQYF. The CDR3 DNA reads as TGTGCCAGCAGTTACATGGGGACAGACAATGGCTACGAGCAGTACTTC.

This clonotype was picked up a small number of times. The rearrangement joins TRBV6-2 or TRBV6-3 to TRBJ2-6; TRBD2 is a possible D gene (6 bases). Germline V gives CDR1 MNHEY, CDR2 SVGEGT. This CDR3 is 19 amino acids long. V lost 4 bases, J lost 0 bases, and 19 bases lay in between. In DNA, the CDR3 is TGTGCCAGCAGTTCTAATGGGCGGGGCCTACTCTCTGGGGCCAACGTCCTGACTTTC. It codes for CASSSNGRGLLSGANVLTF.

The V and J genes are TRBV20-1 and TRBJ2-1, with no clear D. The J call is in doubt because the DNA end fits TRBJ2-7 better. From germline, CDR1 is DFQATT and CDR2 SNEGSKA (reference sequence). The CDR3 length is 12 residues. CDR3 protein: CSASRVYNEQYF. The CDR3, as DNA: TGCAGTGCTAGTCGGGTGTACAATGAGCAGTACTTC.

This clonotype showed up just a few times. The V and J genes are TRBV20-1 and TRBJ1-5; D is unclear. The CDR3 extends over 15 amino acids. V lost 1 base and J 3 bases, leaving 13 bases between the germline ends. From germline, CDR1 is DFQATT and CDR2 SNEGSKA (reference sequence). CDR3 loop: CSARVLGSDNQPQHF. Written as DNA, the CDR3 is TGCAGTGCTAGAGTCTTGGGGTCTGACAATCAGCCCCAGCATTTT.

The chain recombines TRBV10-3 with TRBJ2-5; 8 bases match TRBD1. Germline V gives CDR1 ENHRY, CDR2 SYGVKD. The CDR3 is 12 amino acids. J was trimmed by 4 bases and V by 6 bases; bases with no gene match: 1. The CDR3 bases are TGTGCCATCAGAGGGACAGGAGAGACCCAGTACTTC. Translated: CAIRGTGETQYF.

V gene TRBV20-1 combines with J gene TRBJ1-1; 10 nucleotides align to TRBD1. Trimming at V came to 5 bases and at J to 6 bases, leaving 6 bases not matched to a gene. This CDR3 has 13 residues. Germline loops: CDR1 DFQATT, CDR2 SNEGSKA (reference sequence). CDR3 bases: TGCAGTGCTGACAGGGGGCGGGACTCTGAAGCTTTCTTT. It specifies CSADRGRDSEAFF.

The chain carries TRBV29-1 and TRBJ2-3; 7 bases map to TRBD2. V was pared by 2 bases and J by 1 base, with 6 bases of the junction left unmatched. The CDR3 has 15 residues. CDR1 is SQVTM, CDR2 ANQGSEA, per germline. The CDR3 DNA reads as TGCAGCGTTGAAAAGATGGGAGGGGGCACAGATACGCAGTATTTT. Its translation is CSVEKMGGGTDTQYF.

This chain links TRBV6-2 or TRBV6-3 with TRBJ2-1; either TRBD1 or TRBD2 may fit D (7 bases each). Per germline, CDR1 MNHEY and CDR2 SVGEGT. V lost 2 bases to trimming and J lost 9 bases, with 14 bases between them. This CDR3 spans 14 amino acids. CDR3 sequence (DNA): TGTGCCAGCAGTTACGGAACAGGGGAGGGTGAGCAGTTCTTC. Amino acid sequence: CASSYGTGEGEQFF.

As for this clonotype: At one end, the junction sequence differs from germline, possibly due to a read error. The chain employs TRBV12-3 or TRBV12-4 and TRBJ2-7; D tentatively reads TRBD1 or TRBD2 (5 bases each). CDR3 length: 16 residues. The CDR3 DNA reads TGCGCCAGCAGTTTAGCGCCTCAGGGAGCTGTATATACGCAGTATTTC. Its protein is CASSLAPQGAVYTQYF.